The rows below give T cell receptor beta chains drawn from one sample of a study of T cell responses to AZD1222 COVID-19 vaccine. Sequencing used immunoSEQ multiplex PCR; TCRdb keeps in-frame clones, though not all of them. The sample includes over 100,000 clones, about nine tenths of them seen just once. The sequencing here drew on peripheral blood, taken on day 0 of AZD1222 vaccination. The receptors come from an adult in good health. The CDR3 runs from the conserved cysteine through the conserved F or W. The order of the fields is CDR3 length, D gene, J gene, V gene, clone size, CDR3 protein, CDR3 DNA. The D gene is left open where the match is weak. Clone size is stated in some rows and not others, as once, few, many or a class when expanded.

len: 15
d_gene: NA
j_gene: TRBJ1-5
v_gene: TRBV6-5
abundance: NA
CDR3aa: CASSRDRRLNQPQHF
CDR3nt: TGTGCCAGCAGCCGCGACAGAAGACTCAATCAGCCCCAGCATTTT

len: 15
d_gene: NA
j_gene: TRBJ1-4
v_gene: TRBV6-5
abundance: NA
CDR3aa: CASKGGGGELEKLFF
CDR3nt: TGTGCCAGCAAGGGGGGCGGCGGAGAGTTGGAAAAACTGTTTTTT

len: 16
d_gene: NA
j_gene: TRBJ1-1
v_gene: TRBV2
abundance: few
CDR3aa: CASIAMAGGSGTEAFF
CDR3nt: TGTGCCAGCATCGCCATGGCGGGAGGGAGTGGCACTGAAGCTTTCTTT

len: 12
d_gene: TRBD1
j_gene: TRBJ1-2
v_gene: TRBV10-3
abundance: NA
CDR3aa: CAITGTGGGYTF
CDR3nt: TGTGCCATCACCGGGACAGGGGGAGGCTACACCTTC

len: 15
d_gene: NA
j_gene: TRBJ1-3
v_gene: TRBV6-5
abundance: NA
CDR3aa: CASSYSGTSGNTIYF
CDR3nt: TGTGCCAGCAGTTACAGCGGGACTTCTGGAAACACCATATATTTT

len: 18
d_gene: NA
j_gene: TRBJ1-6
v_gene: TRBV30
abundance: NA
CDR3aa: CAWTLSRPGGSYNSPLHF
CDR3nt: TGTGCCTGGACCCTGTCCCGTCCCGGAGGCTCCTATAATTCACCCCTCCACTTT

len: 15
d_gene: NA
j_gene: TRBJ2-3
v_gene: TRBV11-2
abundance: NA
CDR3aa: CASSPAIPRTDTQYF
CDR3nt: TGTGCCAGCAGCCCCGCTATCCCACGCACAGATACGCAGTATTTT

len: 14
d_gene: NA
j_gene: TRBJ2-1
v_gene: TRBV7-3
abundance: NA
CDR3aa: CASSSLDPSDEQFF
CDR3nt: TGTGCCAGCAGCTCGTTGGACCCGTCCGACGAGCAGTTCTTC

len: 13
d_gene: NA
j_gene: TRBJ1-5
v_gene: TRBV6-5
abundance: few
CDR3aa: CASSSSNNQPQHF
CDR3nt: TGTGCCAGCAGTTCCTCCAACAATCAGCCCCAGCATTTT

len: 14
d_gene: TRBD2
j_gene: TRBJ2-2
v_gene: TRBV24-1
abundance: NA
CDR3aa: CATSFSGHRGELFF
CDR3nt: TGTGCCACCAGTTTTAGCGGGCATCGCGGGGAGCTGTTTTTT

len: 13
d_gene: NA
j_gene: TRBJ1-2
v_gene: TRBV7-9
abundance: NA
CDR3aa: CASSVAENYGYTF
CDR3nt: TGTGCCAGCAGCGTAGCCGAGAACTATGGCTACACCTTC

len: 15
d_gene: TRBD1
j_gene: TRBJ2-2
v_gene: TRBV7-9
abundance: NA
CDR3aa: CASTRTGGLTGELFF
CDR3nt: TGTGCCAGTACCCGGACAGGGGGCCTGACCGGGGAGCTGTTTTTT

len: 13
d_gene: NA
j_gene: TRBJ1-5
v_gene: TRBV5-1
abundance: NA
CDR3aa: CASSFDSNQPQHF
CDR3nt: TGCGCCAGCAGCTTCGACAGCAATCAGCCCCAGCATTTT

len: 15
d_gene: NA
j_gene: TRBJ1-3
v_gene: TRBV3-1/TRBV3-2
abundance: NA
CDR3aa: CASSQDPGPGNTIYF
CDR3nt: TGTGCCAGCAGCCAGGACCCGGGGCCTGGAAACACCATATATTTT

len: 15
d_gene: NA
j_gene: TRBJ2-3
v_gene: TRBV4-3
abundance: NA
CDR3aa: CASSRGTLSTDTQYF
CDR3nt: TGCGCCAGCAGCCGAGGCACCCTCAGCACAGATACGCAGTATTTT

len: 17
d_gene: NA
j_gene: TRBJ1-5
v_gene: TRBV5-1
abundance: NA
CDR3aa: CASSLALGREDNQPQHF
CDR3nt: TGCGCCAGCAGCTTGGCTCTCGGCAGGGAGGACAATCAGCCCCAGCATTTT

len: 12
d_gene: NA
j_gene: TRBJ1-1
v_gene: TRBV6-5
abundance: NA
CDR3aa: CASRDSYTEAFF
CDR3nt: TGTGCCAGCAGAGACAGTTACACTGAAGCTTTCTTT

len: 15
d_gene: NA
j_gene: TRBJ1-6
v_gene: TRBV7-9
abundance: few
CDR3aa: CASSPRGQRNSPLHF
CDR3nt: TGTGCCAGCAGCCCAAGGGGCCAGAGGAATTCACCCCTCCACTTT

len: 14
d_gene: NA
j_gene: TRBJ2-2
v_gene: TRBV5-1
abundance: NA
CDR3aa: CASSLGLGTGELFF
CDR3nt: TGCGCCAGCAGCTTGGGACTTGGGACCGGGGAGCTGTTTTTT

len: 12
d_gene: NA
j_gene: TRBJ1-4
v_gene: TRBV2
abundance: NA
CDR3aa: CASQGQDEKLFF
CDR3nt: TGTGCCAGCCAGGGGCAGGATGAAAAACTGTTTTTT

len: 16
d_gene: TRBD1
j_gene: TRBJ1-5
v_gene: TRBV30
abundance: NA
CDR3aa: CAARPGQGLSNQPQHF
CDR3nt: TGTGCCGCCCGTCCAGGACAGGGCCTTAGCAATCAGCCCCAGCATTTT

len: 14
d_gene: NA
j_gene: TRBJ1-6
v_gene: TRBV4-3
abundance: NA
CDR3aa: CASSQDSWYSPLHF
CDR3nt: TGCGCCAGCAGCCAAGATTCTTGGTATTCACCCCTCCACTTT